This TCR beta chain is drawn from a study of T cell repertoires in cytomegalovirus infection (dated by TCRdb to 2018 to 2020). Describing the broader study: Donor HLA type was relevant to the analysis, as public TCR beta signatures indicated carriage of CMV infection together with the matching HLA type.

V is clipped by 1 base and J by 7 bases, and the sequence between their germline boundaries is 11 bases long. Reading from cysteine to phenylalanine, the CDR3 counts 14 amino acids. Only CDR3 DNA remains: 42 bases, in frame from the first base. The germline V gene (reference sequence) yields SGHKS for CDR1 and YYEKEE for CDR2. Broader findings and caveats from the paper: In the ex vivo response, HLA-C-restricted CMV-specific TCR beta clonotypes were dominant, and in two of eight donors the single most frequent clonotype came from this HLA-C-restricted group. In both this cohort and an independent cohort of approximately 350 donors, the cumulative frequency of public TCR beta family members distinguished carriers of CMV infection plus the relevant HLA type.

For sequencing, an Illumina HiSeq 1500 was employed. Starting from the raw public reads, TCRdb applied fastp trimming at Q25, assembled clones with MiXCR and retained in-frame beta chains. Here each entry gathers all rows of one CDR3 protein and keeps the most common genes and DNA. Counted in this sample were 60,000 to 85,000 distinct CDR3 sequences; 20% to 25% of them appeared once. The ten largest account for 79% of the sample. There are a few counts of this clonotype. Its antigen remains undetermined. The sample holds no much larger clone one base away, and base qualities are not on file. The clonotype was recovered from a human donor in good health (CMV status not recorded). Some clones in this sample may be carry-over from other donors' samples. The rearrangement joined TRBV5-5 to TRBJ1-4; the D segment cannot be called with confidence. Sequenced: PBMCs, sequenced either directly or after in vitro stimulation (not recorded which). The DNA sequence reads TGTGCCAGCAGCTTGAGACCAGTCGGTGAAAAACTGTTTTTT. Translated, this gives CASSLRPVGEKLFF.